This T cell receptor (beta chain) emerged from a study of T cell responses to AZD1222 COVID-19 vaccine. Findings of the study overall: Increases in Spike-specific TCR breadth and depth were seen after two AZD1222 doses.

Sequenced by immunoSEQ multiplex PCR; TCRdb stores in-frame clones only, minus some. The sample carries about 140,000 clones, roughly 89% recorded once. The CDR3 has 17 amino acids. The V gene end was trimmed by 1 base and the J gene end by 4 bases; junction bases not matched to a gene: 7. Germline-derived CDR1 and CDR2 are MGHRA and YSYEKL. Comments on this clone: The antigen is unknown.

The sequences come from peripheral blood, collected on day 0 of AZD1222 vaccination. This receptor was identified in an adult in good health. The genes are TRBV4-1 and TRBJ2-1, with 10 bases that match TRBD2. In DNA form, the CDR3 reads TGCGCCAGCAGCCAAGCCAATATGGGACTAGCGTACAATGAGCAGTTCTTC. It codes for CASSQANMGLAYNEQFF.